Presented here are 9 T cell receptor beta chains from one specimen sequenced in a study of blood T cell repertoires in COVID-19. Libraries were prepared by immunoSEQ multiplex PCR; TCRdb keeps only in-frame clonotypes and omits some of them. This table has hundreds of thousands of clones, around 88% appearing once. Source material: peripheral blood. The receptors come from a woman in her twenties or thirties who had recovered from COVID-19.

The rearrangement links TRBV5-1 to TRBJ2-7; D gene ambiguous. The CDR3 consists of 11 residues. Germline V gene sequence: CDR1 SGHRS, CDR2 YFSETQ. V was cut by 0 bases and J by 5 bases, with 3 bases left in between. The CDR3 region has the DNA TGCGCCAGCAGCTTGGTAAACGAGCAGTACTTC. Protein: CASSLVNEQYF.

This chain uses TRBV19 with TRBJ1-6; weak D call: TRBD1 (5 bases). In germline, CDR1 is LNHDA, CDR2 SQIVND (reference sequence). This CDR3 has 16 amino acids. Trimming removed 5 bases at V and 4 bases at J, with 15 bases between. Written as DNA, the CDR3 is TGTGCCAGTAGTCCAGAGACAGACTTTTATAATTCACCCCTCCACTTT. It translates to CASSPETDFYNSPLHF. The whole variable domain, filled in from reference TRBV19 and TRBJ1-6, reads DGGITQSPKYLFRKEGQNVTLSCEQNLNHDAMYWYRQDPGQGLRLIYYSQIVNDFQKGDIAEGYSVSREKKESFPLTVTSAQKNPTAFYLCASSPETDFYNSPLHFGNGTRLTVT.

The chain uses TRBV18 and TRBJ1-2; 10 nucleotides match TRBD1. Germline V gene sequence: CDR1 KGHSH, CDR2 LQKENI. The CDR3 consists of 14 residues. Trimming at V came to 4 bases and at J to 4 bases, leaving 3 bases not matched to a gene. The CDR3 region is CASSRDRGSYGYTF. CDR3 coding DNA: TGTGCCAGCTCACGGGACAGGGGATCCTATGGCTACACCTTC.

The chain couples TRBV7-3 to TRBJ2-1, with no clear D. Trimming pared 1 base from V and 15 bases from J, leaving 22 bases between. The CDR3 runs 15 residues. Germline assignment: CDR1 SGHTA and CDR2 FQGTGA. The CDR3 sequence is CASSLIPSTAEEWFF. CDR3 DNA sequence: TGTGCCAGCAGCTTAATTCCCTCGACTGCCGAGGAGTGGTTCTTC.

The sample holds one count of this clone. The chain is built from TRBV19 and TRBJ1-1; 12 nucleotides agree with TRBD1. Germline loops: CDR1 LNHDA, CDR2 SQIVND (reference sequence). The length of the CDR3 is 12 residues. V shed 4 bases and J 10 bases; nucleotides not matched to a gene: 1. CDR3 nucleotides: TGTGCCAGTAGTAGGGACAGGGGGCGAGCTTTCTTT. The encoded protein is CASSRDRGRAFF.

The V gene is TRBV6-2 or TRBV6-3, the J gene TRBJ1-1, with 8 bases matching TRBD1. The CDR3 is 15 residues long. J gave up 1 base and V 2 bases, and 3 bases lay outside the gene matches. In germline, CDR1 is MNHEY, CDR2 SVGEGT. The CDR3 coding sequence is TGTGCCAGCAGTTACCTCGGGACAGGGAACACTGAAGCTTTCTTT. It yields the protein CASSYLGTGNTEAFF.

The J gene is TRBJ2-7, the V gene TRBV15; 7 bases are a match to TRBD1. The CDR3 is made up of 14 amino acids. The germline CDR1 and CDR2 sequences are LNHNV and YYDKDF (reference sequence). Trimming removed 3 bases from V and 3 bases from J; junction bases left unmatched: 5. The CDR3 sequence is CATSRWDRNYEQYF. The CDR3 region has the DNA TGTGCCACCAGCAGGTGGGACAGAAACTACGAGCAGTACTTC. The variable domain in full, with the rest retrieved from reference TRBV15 and TRBJ2-7, is DAMVIQNPRYQVTQFGKPVTLSCSQTLNHNVMYWYQQKSSQAPKLLFHYYDKDFNNEADTPDNFQSRRPNTSFCFLDIRSPGLGDTAMYLCATSRWDRNYEQYFGPGTRLTVT.

The V gene is TRBV5-1, the J gene TRBJ1-1, with 11 positions matching TRBD1. V trimming: 4 bases; J trimming: 0 bases; junction bases outside the gene matches: 11. Germline V gene lookup returns CDR1 SGHRS and CDR2 YFSETQ. CDR3 size: 18 residues. As DNA, the CDR3 is TGCGCCAGCAGCGGCCGCCGGGACAGGGGGTCTCTGAACACTGAAGCTTTCTTT. Translation gives CASSGRRDRGSLNTEAFF. The variable domain in full, with the rest retrieved from reference TRBV5-1 and TRBJ1-1, is KAGVTQTPRYLIKTRGQQVTLSCSPISGHRSVSWYQQTPGQGLQFLFEYFSETQRNKGNFPGRFSGRQFSNSRSEMNVSTLELGDSALYLCASSGRRDRGSLNTEAFFGQGTRLTVV.

The chain links TRBV5-4 to TRBJ2-7; 8 nucleotides agree with TRBD1. There are 15 residues in the CDR3. The V gene end was trimmed by 4 bases and the J gene end by 1 base; junction bases not matched to a gene: 7. Germline CDR1 reads SGHNT; CDR2 reads YYREEE (reference sequence). The DNA of the CDR3 is TGTGCCAGCAGCCTCCGGACAGGGATTTCCTACGAGCAGTACTTC. Its protein product is CASSLRTGISYEQYF.